This section outlines one T cell receptor beta chain sequence together with its context. V shed 4 bases and J shed 5 bases, with 14 bases lying between them. Germline CDR1 reads LNHDA; CDR2 reads SQIVND (reference sequence). This CDR3 is built from 14 residues. The record originates from a study of blood T cell repertoires in COVID-19. Whole-study context: Sites in the United States, Italy and Spain provided acute and convalescent COVID-19 samples. The cDNA or gDNA used as material had been derived from T cells, B-cell-depleted T cells, or PBMCs.

The Seattle patients, enrolled during active infection, were followed longitudinally. Authors' analysis steps: Using reference gene primer amplification, nucleated cell counts were estimated. Repertoires were generated with immunoSEQ multiplex PCR, while TCRdb's copy carries only in-frame clones and drops some. V and J calls and clone size are those listed in that table; D and trimming were worked out from the DNA. Found here are approximately 270,000 clones, 88% of them singletons; the top ten hold roughly 6.7%. Sequenced sample: peripheral blood. The source of this sequence is a woman aged 25 to 39 with COVID-19, enrolled during active disease. The rearrangement uses TRBV19 and TRBJ2-5, with a weak D call TRBD2 (5 bases). CDR3 DNA sequence: TGTGCCAGTAGTAGAACTAGTCCCCGGGAGACCCAGTACTTC. Protein: CASSRTSPRETQYF.